The TCR beta chain described here comes from a study of blood T cell repertoires in COVID-19. This clone was recorded once. The assay was immunoSEQ multiplex PCR, and TCRdb's table has in-frame clones only and misses some. This table has hundreds of thousands of clones, around nine tenths appearing once. Trimming removed 3 bases from V and 6 bases from J; junction bases left unmatched: 7. CDR3 size: 15 residues. Germline V gene sequence: CDR1 SGDLS, CDR2 YYNGEE. The sequenced material came from peripheral blood. The chain joins TRBV9 to TRBJ2-3, with 10 bases that match TRBD2. The clonotype comes from a woman aged 55-69 years who had recovered from COVID-19. The CDR3 DNA follows: TGTGCCAGCAGCGCCCAGCGGGGGGGCGTGGATACGCAGTATTTT. Translated, it gives CASSAQRGGVDTQYF. The complete variable domain, with remaining parts taken from reference TRBV9 and TRBJ2-3, reads DSGVTQTPKHLITATGQRVTLRCSPRSGDLSVYWYQQSLDQGLQFLIQYYNGEERAKGNILERFSAQQFPDLHSELNLSSLELGDSALYFCASSAQRGGVDTQYFGPGTRLTVL.